This T cell receptor beta chain was recorded in a study of cytomegalovirus exposure and HLA in healthy donors. Study context: Around 180 million T cells yielded more than 95 million unique TCR beta sequences, as an earlier analysis found.

To note about this clone: Its antigen is currently unknown.

Study-wide findings and caveats: A later analysis found most CMV-associated TCR beta chains apparently HLA-restricted. In a later analysis, DRB1 alleles had the most associated TCRs; HLA-C alleles the fewest.

60 Vbeta and 13 Jbeta primers were used in PCR. The assay was immunoSEQ multiplex PCR, and TCRdb's table has in-frame clones only and misses some. The data contain 75,000 to 100,000 clones, 60% to 85% of them singletons. The specimen sequenced was PBMCs. The clonotype comes from a man in his fifties or sixties in good health and CMV-seropositive.

The CDR3 region is CASRSGGAYEQYF. CDR3 sequence (DNA): TGTGCCAGCAGAAGCGGGGGGGCTTACGAGCAGTACTTC. The chain has TRBV2 and TRBJ2-7; 10 positions agree with TRBD2. The germline gives CDR1 SNHLY, CDR2 FYNNEI. The CDR3 contains 13 residues. With V trimmed by 6 bases and J by 4 bases, 3 bases remained unmatched.